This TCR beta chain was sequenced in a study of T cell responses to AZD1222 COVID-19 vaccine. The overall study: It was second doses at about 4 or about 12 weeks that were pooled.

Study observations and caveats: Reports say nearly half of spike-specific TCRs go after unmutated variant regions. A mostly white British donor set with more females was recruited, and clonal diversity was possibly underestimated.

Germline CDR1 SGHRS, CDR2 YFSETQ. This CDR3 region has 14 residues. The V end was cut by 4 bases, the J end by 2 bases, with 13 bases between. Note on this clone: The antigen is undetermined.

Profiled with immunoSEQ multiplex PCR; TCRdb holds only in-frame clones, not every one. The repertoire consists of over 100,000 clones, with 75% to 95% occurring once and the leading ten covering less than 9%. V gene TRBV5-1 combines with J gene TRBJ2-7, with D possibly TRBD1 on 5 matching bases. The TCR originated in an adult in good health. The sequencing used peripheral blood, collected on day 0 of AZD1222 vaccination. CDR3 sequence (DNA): TGCGCCAGCAGCCCCCGACAGTCTACCTACGAGCAGTACTTC. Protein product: CASSPRQSTYEQYF. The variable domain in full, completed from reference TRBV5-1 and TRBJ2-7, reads KAGVTQTPRYLIKTRGQQVTLSCSPISGHRSVSWYQQTPGQGLQFLFEYFSETQRNKGNFPGRFSGRQFSNSRSEMNVSTLELGDSALYLCASSPRQSTYEQYFGPGTRLTVT.